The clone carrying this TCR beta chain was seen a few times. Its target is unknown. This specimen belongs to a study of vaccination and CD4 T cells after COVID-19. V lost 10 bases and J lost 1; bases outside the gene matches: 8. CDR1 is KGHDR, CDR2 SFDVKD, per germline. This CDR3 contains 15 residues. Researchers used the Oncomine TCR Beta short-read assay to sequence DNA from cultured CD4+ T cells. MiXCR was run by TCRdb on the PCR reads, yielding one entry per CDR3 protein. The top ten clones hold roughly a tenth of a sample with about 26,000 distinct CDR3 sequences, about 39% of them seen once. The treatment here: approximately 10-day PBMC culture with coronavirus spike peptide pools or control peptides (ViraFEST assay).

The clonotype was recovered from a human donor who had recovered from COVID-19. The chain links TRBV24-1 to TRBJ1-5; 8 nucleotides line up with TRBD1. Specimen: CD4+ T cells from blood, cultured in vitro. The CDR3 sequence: CATHGRTGSNQPQHF. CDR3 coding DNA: TGTGCCACACACGGGAGGACAGGGAGCAATCAGCCCCAGCATTTT.